Listed here are 8 T cell receptor beta chains from one sample, sequenced in a study of blood T cell repertoires in COVID-19. Using immunoSEQ multiplex PCR, the repertoire was profiled, and TCRdb retains in-frame clones only, with some absent. The sample shows about 400,000 clones, 86% of them seen only once. The specimen was peripheral blood. The source is a woman in her thirties with active or convalescent COVID-19.

This rearrangement joins TRBV6-5 to TRBJ1-2; 8 bases align to TRBD1. The germline CDR1 and CDR2 sequences are MNHEY and SVGAGI. This CDR3 has 15 residues. The junction had 8 bases not matched to a gene; V was cut back by 0 bases and J by 8 bases. This CDR3 reads CASSYSSGGLWGYTF. DNA of the CDR3: TGTGCCAGCAGTTACTCGTCAGGGGGCCTGTGGGGCTACACCTTC.

V usage is TRBV7-2 and J usage is TRBJ1-5, with TRBD1 as a possible D gene (5 bases). There are 17 residues in the CDR3. Germline V gene lookup returns CDR1 SGHTA and CDR2 FQGNSA. V lost 0 bases and J lost 0, with 12 bases in between. The chain's CDR3 is CASSLALQDASNQPQHF. CDR3 DNA sequence: TGTGCCAGCAGCTTAGCGTTACAGGACGCTAGCAATCAGCCCCAGCATTTT.

The chain combines TRBV5-4 with TRBJ1-1, with 8 bases aligning to TRBD1. The germline CDR1 and CDR2 sequences are SGHNT and YYREEE (reference sequence). V was pared by 3 bases and J by 4 bases, with 5 bases of the junction left unmatched. The CDR3 runs to 14 residues. The CDR3 coding sequence is TGTGCCAGCAGCTCGACAGGGGTTGGCACTGAAGCTTTCTTT. This translates into CASSSTGVGTEAFF.

The V call is TRBV5-8, the J call TRBJ1-1, with D perhaps matching TRBD1 (6 bases). This CDR3 spans 13 amino acids. Trimming stripped 0 bases from V and 3 bases from J, with 6 bases between. Germline V gene lookup returns CDR1 SGHTS and CDR2 YDEGEE. The CDR3 region has the DNA TGTGCCAGCAGCTTGGACAGGGACACTGAAGCTTTCTTT. This encodes CASSLDRDTEAFF.

This clone was observed a single time. The chain is built from TRBV10-3 and TRBJ1-2; D is unclear. Per the germline V gene, CDR1 is ENHRY and CDR2 is SYGVKD. Trimming stripped 0 bases from V and 4 bases from J, with 9 bases between. The CDR3 extends over 14 amino acids. The CDR3, as DNA: TGTGCCATCAGTGAGTCAATTTCGGGCTATGGCTACACCTTC. Protein product: CAISESISGYGYTF.

This clone was seen a few times. V usage is TRBV2 and J usage is TRBJ2-3, with 7 bases fitting TRBD2. From germline, CDR1 is SNHLY and CDR2 FYNNEI. CDR3 length: 15 residues. Trimming cost V 4 bases and J 0 bases; bases outside gene matches: 4. The CDR3 loop reads CASSATGGSTDTQYF. In nucleotides, the CDR3 is TGTGCCAGCAGTGCAACGGGGGGTAGCACAGATACGCAGTATTTT.

The rearrangement uses TRBV30 and TRBJ2-1; D perhaps matches TRBD1 (5 bases). The CDR3 sequence is 12 residues long. Trimming shortened V by 2 bases and J by 9 bases, and 11 bases separated the two germline ends. CDR1 and CDR2 from the germline V gene are GTSNPN and SVGIG (reference sequence). CDR3 DNA: TGTGCCTGGAGTTGGGGCCGCGGTGAGCAGTTCTTC. The encoded protein is CAWSWGRGEQFF.

The chain has TRBV29-1 and TRBJ2-4, with TRBD1 identical over 10 bases. The length of the CDR3 is 15 residues. Germline V gene lookup returns CDR1 SQVTM and CDR2 ANQGSEA. Germline trimming cut 5 bases from V and 2 bases from J; bases unmatched to any gene: 6. CDR3 in DNA: TGCAGCGTTACCGGACAGGGGGGATCCAAAAACATTCAGTACTTC. Translated: CSVTGQGGSKNIQYF.